Below, one T cell receptor beta chain is given with its context. The antigen remains undetermined. The sample comes from a study of beta chain features in type 1 diabetes. Study results and caveats: Comparison showed that naive, central memory and Treg TCRB repertoires appeared more similar among patients than among healthy donors. Researchers report that Type 1 diabetes patients had moderately but significantly shorter TCRB CDR3s across all four CD4+ subsets.

V was pared by 4 bases and J by 4 bases, with 1 base of the junction left unmatched. Germline V gene lookup returns CDR1 SGHNT and CDR2 YYREEE (reference sequence). The CDR3 contains 13 residues. cDNA synthesis used the whole RNA isolate, giving expressed TCRB sequences. The method was immunoSEQ multiplex PCR; TCRdb's version includes in-frame clones alone and lacks a portion of them. This table holds roughly 370,000 clones, about 15% found once. Sequencing was carried out using naive CD4+ T cells from blood. The origin of this receptor is a man younger than 40 in good health. The rearrangement uses TRBV5-4 and TRBJ2-3; TRBD1 matches at 9 bases. The CDR3 loop is CASSRDRADTQYF. CDR3 nucleotide sequence: TGTGCCAGCAGCCGGGACAGGGCAGATACGCAGTATTTT.